This is a list of T cell receptor beta chains from one sample in a study of blood T cells in healthy people across ages. TCRdb independently ran MiXCR on the 5' RACE reads; one entry per CDR3 protein. The sample has about 670,000 distinct CDR3 sequences, about 50% seen once. Input material: blood. The receptor source for this set is a woman older than 75 in good health. The conserved cysteine and the conserved F or W are not part of the CDR3 here. Part of the rows lack a size; the others show once, few, many or a class for expanded clones.

-	TRBV5-1	ASSSQQGFGYT
many	TRBV4-1	ASSQEGTTNEQF
-	TRBV6-2/TRBV6-3	ASSSGTLYNQQF
once	TRBV2	ASRGATGAHQPQH
-	TRBV7-2	ASSLRLAVSSYNEQF
-	TRBV7-2	ASSWRTSGGAQETQY
many	TRBV18	ASSPTTSGGASYEQF
-	TRBV15	ATSRDVVASAFSETQY
many	TRBV3-1	ASSHGQQIYNEQF
-	TRBV4-1	ASSQGTGRGVVSYNEQF
few	TRBV7-9	ASSPQTGFYNSPLH
-	TRBV25-1	ASRNSPNYGYT
many	TRBV20-1	SARVQGSYEQY
-	TRBV29-1	SAGSGETQY
-	TRBV7-9	ASSLERFGDGYT
-	TRBV7-2	AIQRGTSTDTQY
few	TRBV20-1	SAQSSGGLSGTQY
-	TRBV3-1	ASSPEAVVRETQY
many	TRBV2	ASTLLATLHEQF
-	TRBV7-2	ASSLARGTDMQY
-	TRBV5-1	ASSFAEGNSPLH
many	TRBV10-3	AISGTDYNEQF
many	TRBV5-8	ASSLARTDKLF
many	TRBV29-1	SVGGRTGQPTDTQY
many	TRBV28	ASSLENYEQY
-	TRBV6-5	ASSYSTLGPRTQY
many	TRBV7-3	ASSLQGDLGSPLH